The rows below give T cell receptor beta chains drawn from one sample of a study of CD8 T cells in ankylosing spondylitis. TCRdb redid the calling of the 5' RACE reads with MiXCR, one entry per CDR3 protein. Counted here are approximately 520,000 distinct CDR3 sequences, 5.3% occurring once; the ten biggest clones make up around 3.5%. Sequenced input: blood, either unsorted or a sorted T cell fraction (not recorded which). The receptors were gathered from a male donor with ankylosing spondylitis. Each CDR3 is given with its conserved first and last residue. The D gene is left open where the match is weak. The size field reads once, few, many or a size class.

clone_size	v_call	j_call	d_call	cdr3_nt	cdr3_aa
few	TRBV7-9	TRBJ1-1	.	TGTGCCAGCAGCCGGATGGACGGGGGCACTGAAGCTTTCTTT	CASSRMDGGTEAFF
many	TRBV12-3/TRBV12-4	TRBJ1-5	.	TGTGCCAGCAGGACTAGAGGGGCTAATCAGCCCCAGCATTTT	CASRTRGANQPQHF
many	TRBV13	TRBJ1-3	TRBD1	TGTGCCAGCAGCTTACCCGGGACAGGGGAGTTGAGTGGAAACACCATATATTTT	CASSLPGTGELSGNTIYF
many	TRBV5-1	TRBJ2-7	TRBD2	TGCGCCAGCAGCTTCGGGACTAGCCCCCGCGAGCAGTACTTC	CASSFGTSPREQYF
many	TRBV20-1	TRBJ2-1	.	TGCAGTGCTAGGTCCCCCCGGGGGCTCTTTGAGCAGTTCTTC	CSARSPRGLFEQFF
many	TRBV20-1	TRBJ2-5	.	TGCAGTGCTAGAGAGGCAGGATGGGAGACCCAGTACTTC	CSAREAGWETQYF
many	TRBV12-3/TRBV12-4	TRBJ2-3	TRBD2	TGTGCCAGCAGTTTCCTAGCGGGAGACGCCGCAGATACGCAGTATTTT	CASSFLAGDAADTQYF
many	TRBV12-3/TRBV12-4	TRBJ2-1	.	TGTGCCAGCAGTTTTTTGGTTTACAATGAGCAGTTCTTC	CASSFLVYNEQFF
few	TRBV9	TRBJ1-1	.	TGTGCCAGCAGCCCATTCTTGAGGGGGGATAGGTTCGGAACTGAAGCTTTCTTT	CASSPFLRGDRFGTEAFF
few	TRBV7-9	TRBJ2-5	TRBD1	TGTGCCAGCAGCCGCGGATGGACAGGGGGCAAGGAGACCCAGTACTTC	CASSRGWTGGKETQYF